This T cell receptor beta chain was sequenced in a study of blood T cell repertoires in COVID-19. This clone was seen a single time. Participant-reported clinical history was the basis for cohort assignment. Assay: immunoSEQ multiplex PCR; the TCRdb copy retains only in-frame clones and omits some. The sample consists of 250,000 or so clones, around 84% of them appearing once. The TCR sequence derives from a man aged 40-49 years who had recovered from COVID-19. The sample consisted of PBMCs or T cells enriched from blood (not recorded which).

CDR3 sequence: CASSLYVYSYNEQFF. The CDR3 DNA reads as TGTGCCAGCAGCTTGTATGTGTACTCCTACAATGAGCAGTTCTTC. The chain joins TRBV5-6 to TRBJ2-1; no clear D. V lost 1 base and J 0 bases, leaving 8 bases between the germline ends. Germline V gives CDR1 SGHDT, CDR2 YYEEEE. The length of the CDR3 is 15 residues.